This T cell receptor (beta chain) was sequenced during a study of Ad26.COV2.S vaccination and SARS-CoV-2 variants. Treatment in this sample: about 20 received Ad26.COV2.S at low or high dose, single or two shots; 5 received placebo; per-sample allocation not given. Sampling took place 63 days after the first vaccine or placebo injection. Clones were sequenced by immunoSEQ multiplex PCR, and TCRdb holds only the in-frame ones, with some missing. Of 440,000 or so clones listed, around 90% are singletons. V was clipped by 5 bases and J by 1 base; unmatched bases: 1. The V gene's germline CDR1 is LNHDA and CDR2 SQIVND (reference sequence). The length of the CDR3 is 14 residues.

The specimen was peripheral blood, collected in a trial of Ad26.COV2.S vaccine versus placebo. This sequence was found in a person aged 18-65 years who received the Ad26.COV2.S COVID-19 vaccine or a placebo. The chain combines TRBV19 with TRBJ2-7, with 11 bases fitting TRBD2. The CDR3 DNA reads as TGTGCCAGTAGTCCTAGCGGGAGGTCCTACGAGCAGTACTTC. Translation gives CASSPSGRSYEQYF.